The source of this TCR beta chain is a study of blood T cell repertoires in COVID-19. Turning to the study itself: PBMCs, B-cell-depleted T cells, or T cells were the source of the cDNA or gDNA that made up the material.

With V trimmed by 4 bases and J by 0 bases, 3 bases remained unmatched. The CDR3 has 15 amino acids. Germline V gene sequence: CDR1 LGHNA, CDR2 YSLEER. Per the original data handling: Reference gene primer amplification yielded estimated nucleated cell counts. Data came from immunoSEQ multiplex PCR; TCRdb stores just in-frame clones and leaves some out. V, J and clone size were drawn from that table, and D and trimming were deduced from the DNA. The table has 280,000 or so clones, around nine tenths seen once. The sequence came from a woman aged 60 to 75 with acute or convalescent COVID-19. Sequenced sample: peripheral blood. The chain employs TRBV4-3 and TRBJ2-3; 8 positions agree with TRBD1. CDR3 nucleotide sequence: TGCGCCAGCAGCCTCGGACAGGGTAGCACAGATACGCAGTATTTT. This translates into CASSLGQGSTDTQYF.